This entry is about one T cell receptor (beta chain). Antigen: not known. Primers included in the PCR were 60 Vbeta and 13 Jbeta primers. In the original analysis: Around 12 million of about 80 million unique TCR beta chains were shared, per a later count. Repertoires were generated with immunoSEQ multiplex PCR, while TCRdb's copy carries only in-frame clones and drops some. The V and J calls and clone size are taken from that table; D and trimming were inferred from the DNA. This table holds some 150,000 clones, approximately 71% found once. The sample originates from a study of cytomegalovirus exposure and HLA in healthy donors. General observations from the study: In a later analysis, an Asian-associated ancestry cluster reportedly showed fewer N-insertions than the roughly 700-donor mean. A later analysis linked a missense variant in DCLRE1C to the trimming of TCR beta V and J genes. The authors later found HLA-associated TCR beta chains more clonally expanded than equally common others.

CDR1 and CDR2 from the germline V gene are SNHLY and FYNNEI. The CDR3 is made up of 13 amino acids. V dropped 9 bases and J dropped 4; count of bases not matched to a gene: 8. The chain carries TRBV2 and TRBJ1-2; 7 nucleotides line up with TRBD1. The sequence derives from a man aged 35-49 years in good health and CMV-seronegative. Material for sequencing was PBMCs. The CDR3 sequence is CASATGAGYGYTF. As DNA, the CDR3 is TGTGCCAGTGCCACAGGGGCCGGCTATGGCTACACCTTC.